The rows below give T cell receptor beta chains drawn from one sample of a study of T cells in Graves' hyperthyroidism and ophthalmopathy. MiXCR, run by TCRdb on the multiplex PCR reads, gives a single entry per CDR3 protein. The repertoire has 400,000 or so distinct CDR3 sequences, roughly 15% of them found once; the top ten carry 20%. Sequencing was done on a sample of blood. All receptors derive from a woman aged 25-40 years with Graves' ophthalmopathy. Both conserved end residues are part of each CDR3. D genes are given only for firm matches. Clone sizes are given selectively: once, few, many, or a class where the clone is expanded.

J,D,size,V,CDR3,DNA
TRBJ2-7,TRBD2,many,TRBV11-2,CASSISGEQYEQYF,TGTGCCAGCAGCATCAGCGGGGAGCAGTACGAGCAGTACTTC
TRBJ2-3,TRBD2,NA,TRBV30,CAWRLAGLTDTQYF,TGTGCCTGGAGACTAGCGGGGCTCACAGATACGCAGTATTTT
TRBJ2-1,NA,NA,TRBV20-1,CSARDRGGLSYDEQFF,TGCAGTGCTAGAGATCGCGGGGGCCTTTCTTACGATGAGCAGTTCTTC
TRBJ2-1,TRBD2,many,TRBV7-6,CASSLVGGGAYNEQFF,TGTGCCAGCAGCTTAGTTGGCGGGGGAGCCTACAATGAGCAGTTCTTC
TRBJ1-1,NA,once,TRBV3-1,CASSQVGRGYAEAFF,TGTGCCAGCAGCCAAGTCGGCCGGGGGTACGCTGAAGCTTTCTTT
TRBJ2-7,NA,many,TRBV9,CASSPTGALGEQYF,TGTGCCAGCAGTCCAACGGGGGCTTTGGGGGAGCAGTACTTC
TRBJ2-3,TRBD2,few,TRBV18,CASSPTSGGIISTDTQYF,TGTGCCAGCTCACCCACTAGCGGGGGGATTATTAGCACAGATACGCAGTATTTT
TRBJ2-1,NA,many,TRBV2,CAGSDRALGGADNEQFF,TGTGCCGGCAGCGACAGGGCTCTCGGGGGGGCCGACAATGAGCAGTTCTTC
TRBJ2-7,TRBD1,few,TRBV29-1,CSVVSETGGYEQYF,TGCAGCGTTGTATCCGAGACAGGGGGCTACGAGCAGTACTTC
TRBJ2-1,TRBD1,many,TRBV20-1,CSARAGTGDDEQFF,TGCAGTGCTAGGGCCGGGACAGGGGACGATGAGCAGTTCTTC
TRBJ1-6,NA,many,TRBV5-6,CASSRLSGDNSPLHF,TGTGCCAGCAGCCGACTCTCTGGGGATAATTCACCCCTCCACTTT
TRBJ1-3,NA,many,TRBV7-2,CASSRGGNTIYF,TGTGCCAGCAGCCGTGGGGGAAACACCATATATTTT
TRBJ2-1,NA,many,TRBV25-1,CASKETSTWEQFF,TGTGCCAGCAAAGAGACAAGCACATGGGAGCAGTTCTTC
TRBJ1-5,NA,many,TRBV7-6,CASSSVQGQPQHF,TGTGCCAGCAGCTCAGTACAGGGACAGCCCCAGCATTTT
TRBJ1-2,NA,NA,TRBV13,CASSNLNNPYGYTF,TGTGCCAGCAGCAACCTAAACAATCCCTATGGCTACACCTTC
TRBJ2-3,TRBD2,many,TRBV5-6,CASSSLAGVPDTQYF,TGTGCCAGCAGCTCCTTAGCGGGGGTCCCAGATACGCAGTATTTT
TRBJ1-2,NA,many,TRBV5-1,CASSLDWTRGDGYTF,TGCGCCAGCAGCCTCGATTGGACCCGGGGGGATGGCTACACCTTC
TRBJ1-3,NA,NA,TRBV9,CASSVELGSGNTIYF,TGTGCCAGCAGCGTAGAATTAGGCTCTGGAAACACCATATATTTT
TRBJ2-3,NA,NA,TRBV19,CASSSEVASADTQYF,TGTGCCAGTAGTTCAGAGGTGGCAAGCGCAGATACGCAGTATTTT
TRBJ1-1,TRBD1,NA,TRBV11-1,CASSRQGRAEAFF,TGTGCCAGCAGCAGACAGGGGAGGGCTGAAGCTTTCTTT